This T cell receptor (beta chain) was profiled in a study of CD8 T cells in Susac syndrome. Relapsing-remitting disease, either stable or active, was present in the treatment-naive patients who were the multiple sclerosis controls. TEMRA cells were FACS-enriched, and CD8+ and CD4+ T cells were isolated negatively. The CDR3 runs to 17 residues. Germline assignment: CDR1 SSHAT and CDR2 FNYEAQ (reference sequence). Notes on this clonotype: The junction departs from the called germline gene at one end, perhaps through a read error.

Reverse transcription of about 0.5 to 1 ug RNA was carried out with random hexamers. MiXCR was run by TCRdb on the immunoSEQ multiplex PCR reads, yielding one entry per CDR3 protein. The table shows about 50,000 distinct CDR3 sequences, with 90% to 95% occurring only once. This sequence joins TRBV7-7 and TRBJ2-5; 12 bases align to TRBD2. Sequenced: CD8+ T cells from PBMCs. The sequence was obtained from a human donor with multiple sclerosis. The CDR3 region is CASSLYASGGEEETQYF. The CDR3 coding sequence is TGTGCTAGCAGCTTATATGCTAGCGGGGGGGAGGAAGAGACCCAGTACTTC.